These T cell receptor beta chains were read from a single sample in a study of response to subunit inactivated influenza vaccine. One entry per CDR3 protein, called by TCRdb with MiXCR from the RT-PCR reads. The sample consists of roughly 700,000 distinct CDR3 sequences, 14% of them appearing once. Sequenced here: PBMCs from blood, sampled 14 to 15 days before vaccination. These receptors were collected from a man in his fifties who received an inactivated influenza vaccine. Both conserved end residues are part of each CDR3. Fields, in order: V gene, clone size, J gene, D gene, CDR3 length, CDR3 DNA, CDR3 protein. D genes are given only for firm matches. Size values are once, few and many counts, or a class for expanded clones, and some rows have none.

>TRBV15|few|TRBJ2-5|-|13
TGTGCCACCAGAGAGTGGGGCCAAGAGACCCAGTACTTC
CATREWGQETQYF
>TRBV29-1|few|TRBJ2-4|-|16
TGCAGCGTGACACCCCAGGAACGGGGCTCAAGAAACATTCAGTACTTC
CSVTPQERGSRNIQYF
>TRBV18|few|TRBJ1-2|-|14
TGTGCCAGCTCACCAAACAGAATGAACTATGGCTACACCTTC
CASSPNRMNYGYTF
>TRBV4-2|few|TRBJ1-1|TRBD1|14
TGTGCCAGCAGCCAAGGGGACAGGGGATCTTCAGCTTTCTTT
CASSQGDRGSSAFF
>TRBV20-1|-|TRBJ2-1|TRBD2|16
TGCTGTGCTAGAGATCGCGGTAGCGGGAGTCTTGGTGAGCAGTTCTTC
CCARDRGSGSLGEQFF
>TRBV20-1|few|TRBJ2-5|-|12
TGCAGTGCTTTGGGACTTCAAGAGACCCAGTACTTC
CSALGLQETQYF
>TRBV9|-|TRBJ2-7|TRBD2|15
TGTGCCAGCAGCGTAAGCGGTAGCGGGGGGGCTGAGCAGTACTTC
CASSVSGSGGAEQYF
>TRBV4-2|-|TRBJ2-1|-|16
TGTGCCAGCAGCCAAGAAATACGGCGGAACTACAATGAGCAGTTCTTC
CASSQEIRRNYNEQFF
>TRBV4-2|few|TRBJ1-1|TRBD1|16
TGTGCCAGCAGCCCCATATTGGACAGGGTAGACACTGAAGCTTTCTTT
CASSPILDRVDTEAFF
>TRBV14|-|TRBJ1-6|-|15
TGTGCCAGCAGCCAAGCCTCCCAGGGGCATTCACCCCTCCACTTT
CASSQASQGHSPLHF
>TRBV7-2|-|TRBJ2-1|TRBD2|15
TGTGCCAGCACCCGAGGGACTAGCAGGTACAATGAGCAGTTCTTC
CASTRGTSRYNEQFF
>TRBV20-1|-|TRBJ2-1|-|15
TGCAGTGCTAGAGAGGGGGCGGCCGAATACAATGAGCAGTTCTTC
CSAREGAAEYNEQFF
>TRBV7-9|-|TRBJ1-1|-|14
TGTGCCAGCAGCCTTAACGCCTTGAACACTGAAGCTTTCTTT
CASSLNALNTEAFF
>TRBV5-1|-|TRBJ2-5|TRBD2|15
TGCGCCAGCAGCGATTTTTTAGCGGGAGGCGAGACCCAGTACTTC
CASSDFLAGGETQYF
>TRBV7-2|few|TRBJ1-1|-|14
TGTGCCAGCAGCTTATTACTTCGGTACACTGAAGCTTTCTTT
CASSLLLRYTEAFF
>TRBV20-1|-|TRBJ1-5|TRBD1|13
TGCAGTGCTAGGACAGGGGACAATCAGCCCCAGCATTTT
CSARTGDNQPQHF